This T cell receptor (beta chain) was captured by sequencing in a study of CD8+ T cells in alopecia areata. Background on the study: Those patients who were treated received oral tofacitinib, which was given at 5 to 10 mg twice daily for moderate-to-severe alopecia areata. Severity in treated patients was scored by percentage of scalp area affected.

To note about this clone: The target antigen is unknown.

V lost 5 bases, J lost 6 bases, and 15 bases stayed unmatched. Germline V gene lookup returns CDR1 SEHNR and CDR2 FQNEAQ (reference sequence). The CDR3 has 16 amino acids. The treatment here: oral pan-JAK inhibitor, 5-10 mg twice daily. Study findings and constraints: The treated group had a single nonresponder, limiting CD8+ expansion-response conclusions.

cDNA prepared by RNA extraction and subsequent reverse transcription served as the template for sequencing. TCRdb keeps only in-frame clones here, not all; method: immunoSEQ multiplex PCR. Among approximately 160,000 clones, around three fifths were seen once, and the ten largest hold around 14%. This TCR came from a human donor with alopecia areata. The starting material was CD4+ T cells sorted from blood, obtained at week 24, from a patient treated with tofacitinib. V gene TRBV7-9 combines with J gene TRBJ1-1; 7 bases map to TRBD1. The CDR3 protein is CASSRGQGEKRAEAFF. The CDR3 DNA reads as TGTGCCAGCAGCCGGGGGCAGGGGGAAAAAAGGGCTGAAGCTTTCTTT.